This T cell receptor beta chain was sequenced during a study of pediatric ulcerative colitis. The rectum was sampled with one to two pinch biopsies at colonoscopy. The table came from immunoSEQ multiplex PCR; TCRdb's copy has only in-frame clones and leaves some out. The sample yields 18,000 or so clones, less than 85% seen once. Per the germline V gene, CDR1 is LNHDA and CDR2 is SQIVND (reference sequence). After removal of 9 bases from V and 2 bases from J, the junction contained 4 bases not matched to a gene. The CDR3 sequence is 12 residues long. The chain has TRBV19 and TRBJ2-7; 7 nucleotides match TRBD1. The sample was gut tissue. This TCR was sampled from a boy between 10 and 17 years old with moderate ulcerative colitis. The CDR3, as DNA: TGTGCCAGGACAGGGCCCCCCTACGAGCAGTACTTC. It translates to CARTGPPYEQYF. The full variable domain, rest sourced from reference TRBV19 and TRBJ2-7, is DGGITQSPKYLFRKEGQNVTLSCEQNLNHDAMYWYRQDPGQGLRLIYYSQIVNDFQKGDIAEGYSVSREKKESFPLTVTSAQKNPTAFYLCARTGPPYEQYFGPGTRLTVT.